These 8 T cell receptor beta chains were sequenced from one sample in a study. From the RT-PCR reads, TCRdb called clonotypes with MiXCR, one entry per CDR3 protein. The sample lists about 700,000 distinct CDR3 sequences, approximately 15% occurring once. The sample comprised memory CD4+ T cells from blood. These receptors all stem from a female donor in good health, serving as a healthy control.

This clonotype was detected ten times or more. This chain joins TRBV28 and TRBJ2-5; TRBD2 matches 7 bases. The germline V gene has CDR1 MDHEN and CDR2 SYDVKM. V lost 3 bases to trimming and J lost 10 bases; unmatched junction nucleotides: 11. CDR3 length equals 14 residues. CDR3 residues: CASSFLAAPMGQYF. CDR3 in DNA: TGTGCCAGCAGTTTCCTAGCGGCTCCGATGGGCCAGTACTTC.

The sample holds a few counts of this clonotype. The chain employs TRBV6-1 and TRBJ1-5; D remains unclear. Germline V lookup: CDR1 MNHNS, CDR2 SASEGT. The CDR3 spans 13 residues. V lost 8 bases, J lost 2 bases, and 10 bases lay in between. Here the CDR3 DNA reads TGTGCCAGCGGCCTCTCGGGCAATCAGCCCCAGCATTTT. Protein: CASGLSGNQPQHF.

Many counts were recorded for this clonotype. The rearrangement joins TRBV3-1 to TRBJ2-5; unclear D gene. V was shortened by 1 base and J by 9 bases, with 6 bases between the two germline ends. The CDR3 runs to 11 residues. Germline V gene lookup returns CDR1 LGHDT and CDR2 YNNKEL (reference sequence). CDR3 residues: CASSQAMAQYF. Here the CDR3 DNA reads TGTGCCAGCAGCCAAGCGATGGCCCAGTACTTC.

This clonotype was observed at least ten times. The chain couples TRBV28 to TRBJ2-5; D not resolved. Per germline, CDR1 MDHEN and CDR2 SYDVKM. Trimming pared 5 bases from V and 3 bases from J, leaving 7 bases between. The CDR3 length is 12 residues. The CDR3 nucleotides are TGTGCCAGCAGTGTGGGAAAAGAGACCCAGTACTTC. This translates into CASSVGKETQYF.

This clonotype has ten or more counts. J is TRBJ2-7 and V is TRBV20-1; D may be TRBD1 or TRBD2 (5 bases each). This CDR3 region has 15 residues. Germline lookup yields CDR1 DFQATT and CDR2 SNEGSKA (reference sequence). The V gene lost 4 bases and the J gene lost 4 bases, with 20 bases spanning the gap. CDR3 loop: CSATPPGHYLYEQYF. CDR3 DNA: TGCAGTGCTACACCACCGGGGCACTACCTATACGAGCAGTACTTC.

This clonotype was detected only a few times. This chain links TRBV20-1 with TRBJ2-7; TRBD1 is a possible D gene (5 bases). Germline V lookup: CDR1 DFQATT, CDR2 SNEGSKA (reference sequence). Deletions cut 0 bases from V and 0 bases from J, with 12 bases between. The CDR3 spans 15 residues. The CDR3 DNA reads TGCAGTGCTAGAGATCAGGGCAGATACTCCTACGAGCAGTACTTC. Translation gives CSARDQGRYSYEQYF.

This clonotype has ten or more counts. This chain links TRBV18 with TRBJ1-1, with TRBD1 as a possible D gene (5 bases). CDR3 length equals 14 residues. V was pared by 2 bases and J by 4 bases, with 11 bases between. The germline CDR1 and CDR2 sequences are KGHSH and LQKENI. CDR3: CASSPSQGGTEAFF. CDR3 in DNA: TGTGCCAGCTCACCAAGCCAGGGAGGCACTGAAGCTTTCTTT.

The J gene is TRBJ1-6, the V gene TRBV6-2 or TRBV6-3; possibly TRBD1 for D (5 bases). Looked up from germline, CDR1 is MNHEY and CDR2 is SVGEGT. V was trimmed by 6 bases and J by 6 bases, leaving 12 bases between them. CDR3 length equals 14 residues. Here the CDR3 DNA reads TGTGCCAGCAGCTTTCGACAGCCTAATTCACCCCTCCACTTT. It encodes CASSFRQPNSPLHF.